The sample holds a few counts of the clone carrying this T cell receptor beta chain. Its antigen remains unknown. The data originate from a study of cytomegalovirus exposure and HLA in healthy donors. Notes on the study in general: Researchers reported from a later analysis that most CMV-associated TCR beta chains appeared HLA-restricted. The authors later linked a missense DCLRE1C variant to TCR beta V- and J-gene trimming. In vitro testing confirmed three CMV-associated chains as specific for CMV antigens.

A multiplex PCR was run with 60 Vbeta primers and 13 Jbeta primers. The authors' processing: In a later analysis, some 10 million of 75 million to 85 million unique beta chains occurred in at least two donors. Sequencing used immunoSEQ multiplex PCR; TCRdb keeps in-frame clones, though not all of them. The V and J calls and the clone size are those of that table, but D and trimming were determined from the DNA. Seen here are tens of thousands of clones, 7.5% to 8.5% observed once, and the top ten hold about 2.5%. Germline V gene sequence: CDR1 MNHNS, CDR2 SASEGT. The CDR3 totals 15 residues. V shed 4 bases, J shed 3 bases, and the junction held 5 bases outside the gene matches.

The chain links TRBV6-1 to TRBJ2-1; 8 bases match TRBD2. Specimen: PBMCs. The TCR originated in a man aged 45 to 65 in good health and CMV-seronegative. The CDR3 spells CASSVTSGDYNEQFF. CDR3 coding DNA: TGTGCCAGCAGTGTAACTAGCGGAGACTACAATGAGCAGTTCTTC.